What follows describes a single T cell receptor (beta chain). Primed by a sample-barcoded 5' primer and a J-beta primer mix, a second PCR proceeded for about 7 to 11 cycles. TCRdb itself ran the 5' RACE reads through MiXCR, one entry per CDR3 protein. The sample records some 1.4 million distinct CDR3 sequences, approximately 38% being singletons. There are 14 residues in the CDR3. Germline values: CDR1 DFQATT, CDR2 SNEGSKA (reference sequence). V shed 4 bases and J 5 bases; nucleotides not matched to a gene: 6. The record originates from a study of blood T cells in healthy people across ages. Total RNA, at least 6 micrograms per sample, was extracted from PBMCs.

Sample: blood. The V and J genes are TRBV20-1 and TRBJ2-5; 11 nucleotides line up with TRBD1. The sequence came from a young woman in good health. For the CDR3, the DNA is TGCAGTGCTACAGGACAGGGGGCTTATGAGACCCAGTACTTC. Amino acid sequence: CSATGQGAYETQYF.